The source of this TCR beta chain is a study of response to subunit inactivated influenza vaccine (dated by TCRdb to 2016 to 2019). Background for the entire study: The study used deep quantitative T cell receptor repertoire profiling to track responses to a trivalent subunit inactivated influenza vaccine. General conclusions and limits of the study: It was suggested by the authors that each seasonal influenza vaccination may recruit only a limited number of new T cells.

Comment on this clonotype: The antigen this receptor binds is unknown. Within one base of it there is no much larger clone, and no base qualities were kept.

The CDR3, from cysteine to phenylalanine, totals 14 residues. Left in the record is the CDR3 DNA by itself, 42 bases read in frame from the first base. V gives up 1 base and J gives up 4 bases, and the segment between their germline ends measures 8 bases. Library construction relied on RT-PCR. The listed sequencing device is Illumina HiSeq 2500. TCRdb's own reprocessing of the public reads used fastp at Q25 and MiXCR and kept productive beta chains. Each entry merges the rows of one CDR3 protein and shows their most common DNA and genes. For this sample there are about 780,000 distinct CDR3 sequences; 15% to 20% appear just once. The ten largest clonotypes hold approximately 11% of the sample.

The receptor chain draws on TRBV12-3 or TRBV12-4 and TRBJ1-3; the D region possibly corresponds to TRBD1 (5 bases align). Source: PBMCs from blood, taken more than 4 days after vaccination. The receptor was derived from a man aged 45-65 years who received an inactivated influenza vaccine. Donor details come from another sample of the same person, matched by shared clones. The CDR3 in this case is CASSLGTRGNTIYF. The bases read TGTGCCAGCAGTTTAGGGACACGGGGAAACACCATATATTTT.